Below, 18 T cell receptor beta chains from the same sample are listed, as sequenced in a study of early T cells in non-severe SARS-CoV-2 infection. TCRdb reprocessed the 5' RACE reads via MiXCR and lists one record per CDR3 protein. The data contain almost 85,000 distinct CDR3 sequences, roughly 12% of them singletons. The sample comprised whole blood. The receptors were gathered from an adult who was a healthcare worker with PCR-confirmed SARS-CoV-2 infection or an uninfected control (not recorded which).

This clonotype was observed a handful of times. V and J are TRBV11-2 and TRBJ2-5, with 10 bases matching TRBD2. Germline CDR1 is SGHAT and CDR2 is FQNNGV. The CDR3 is made up of 15 amino acids. Trimming at V came to 7 bases and at J to 2 bases, leaving 7 bases not matched to a gene. The DNA of the CDR3 is TGTGCCAGCATGAAGGCTAGCGGGGGACAAGAGACCCAGTACTTC. Translating it yields CASMKASGGQETQYF.

This clonotype was observed many times. The chain carries TRBV20-1 and TRBJ2-1; unclear D gene. CDR3 size: 15 residues. V dropped 2 bases and J dropped 0 bases, with 11 bases sitting between them. Germline CDR1 and CDR2: DFQATT and SNEGSKA (reference sequence). In nucleotides, the CDR3 is TGCAGTGCTAGACGAGACTGGAGCTCCTACAATGAGCAGTTCTTC. It translates to CSARRDWSSYNEQFF.

This clonotype turned up a few times. The rearrangement joins TRBV7-2 to TRBJ2-3; TRBD2 might be the D (6 bases). V dropped 4 bases and J dropped 5 bases, with 13 bases sitting between them. CDR1 and CDR2 from the germline V gene are SGHTA and FQGNSA. The CDR3 contains 14 residues. The chain's CDR3 is CASSSWPGVDTQYF. CDR3 DNA sequence: TGTGCCAGCAGCTCCTGGCCGGGGGTAGATACGCAGTATTTT.

The genes are TRBV28 and TRBJ2-1, with TRBD1 matching 11 bases. V dropped 2 bases and J dropped 7; count of bases not matched to a gene: 4. CDR1 is MDHEN, CDR2 SYDVKM, per germline. The length of the CDR3 is 15 residues. CDR3 loop: CASSLPGTGGNEQFF. Here the CDR3 DNA reads TGTGCCAGCAGTTTACCGGGGACAGGGGGAAATGAGCAGTTCTTC.

The rearrangement uses TRBV30 and TRBJ2-7; possible D gene TRBD2, 6 bases. Germline V lookup: CDR1 GTSNPN, CDR2 SVGIG (reference sequence). Trimming left V 3 bases short and J 2 bases short, with 11 bases between. CDR3 length: 13 residues. CDR3 loop: CAWSRGTPYEQYF. The CDR3 DNA reads as TGTGCCTGGAGCCGGGGGACCCCCTACGAGCAGTACTTC.

The rearrangement uses TRBV24-1 and TRBJ2-3; TRBD2 is a possible D gene (6 bases). Looked up from germline, CDR1 is KGHDR and CDR2 is SFDVKD. The CDR3 runs 15 residues. Trimming stripped 5 bases from V and 1 base from J, with 12 bases between. The CDR3 here is CATSAYGGGTDTQYF. CDR3 DNA: TGTGCCACCAGTGCGTACGGAGGGGGCACAGATACGCAGTATTTT.

This clonotype was picked up many times. The CDR3 reads CASSYTGNNQPQHF. As DNA, the CDR3 is TGTGCCAGCAGTTACACGGGCAACAATCAGCCCCAGCATTTT. The rearrangement uses TRBV6-6 and TRBJ1-5; no clear D gene. CDR3 length: 14 residues. Germline V gives CDR1 MNHNY, CDR2 SVGAGI (reference sequence). Trimming took off 2 bases at V and 3 bases at J, with 8 bases between the two ends.

The chain carries TRBV3-1 and TRBJ2-2; 9 bases are a match to TRBD2. The CDR3 sequence is 18 residues long. In germline, CDR1 is LGHDT, CDR2 YNNKEL (reference sequence). With 3 bases clipped from V and 1 base from J, the junction kept 9 bases outside the gene matches. The CDR3 protein is CASSHRAASGKNTGELFF. The CDR3 bases are TGTGCCAGCAGCCATAGAGCGGCTAGCGGGAAGAACACCGGGGAGCTGTTTTTT.

This chain links TRBV5-6 with TRBJ1-5, with D maybe TRBD1 (5 bases). Trimming cost V 4 bases and J 0 bases, with 14 bases left between them. The CDR3 consists of 16 residues. Germline CDR1 and CDR2: SGHDT and YYEEEE. In nucleotides, the CDR3 is TGTGCCAGCAGCACATCGACAGATGATAGCAATCAGCCCCAGCATTTT. Its protein is CASSTSTDDSNQPQHF.

This clonotype was found many times. The chain carries TRBV29-1 and TRBJ1-1, with D perhaps matching TRBD1 (6 bases). The germline V gene has CDR1 SQVTM and CDR2 ANQGSEA. The CDR3 length is 11 residues. V lost 5 bases to trimming and J lost 4 bases, with 8 bases between them. CDR3 sequence: CSVSGATEAFF. The CDR3 DNA is TGCAGCGTTTCAGGGGCCACTGAAGCTTTCTTT.

This clonotype was seen only a few times. This rearrangement joins TRBV30 to TRBJ1-5; D is unresolved. The germline gives CDR1 GTSNPN, CDR2 SVGIG (reference sequence). The CDR3 sequence is 14 residues long. V gave up 1 base and J gave up 3 bases, with 10 bases separating them. For the CDR3, the DNA is TGTGCCTGGAGTGGGACCCGGAACAATCAGCCCCAGCATTTT. Its protein is CAWSGTRNNQPQHF.

In this sample, this clonotype turned up a few times. Written as DNA, the CDR3 is TGCGCCAGCAGCACGAGAGCGGGAGGCCCAACCTACGAGCAGTACTTC. Its protein is CASSTRAGGPTYEQYF. The chain recombines TRBV5-1 with TRBJ2-7; 9 bases map to TRBD2. The CDR3 contains 16 residues. CDR1 is SGHRS and CDR2 is YFSETQ in the germline V gene. V gave up 4 bases and J gave up 2 bases; unmatched junction bases: 10.

This clonotype was seen ten or more times. The gene calls are TRBV10-3 and TRBJ2-7, with D perhaps TRBD1 or TRBD2 (5 bases each). In germline, CDR1 is ENHRY, CDR2 SYGVKD. The CDR3 loop spans 14 amino acids. Trimming shortened V by 0 bases and J by 9 bases, and 15 bases separated the two germline ends. CDR3 DNA: TGTGCCATCAGTGAGTCGGGGACCCAGGGTGCGCAGTACTTC. It encodes CAISESGTQGAQYF.

The rearrangement uses TRBV7-6 and TRBJ2-1, with 8 positions matching TRBD2. Germline CDR1 reads SGHVS; CDR2 reads FNYEAQ. There are 18 residues in the CDR3. The trim removed 3 bases at V and 1 base at J, leaving 11 bases unmatched. CDR3 sequence (DNA): TGTGCCAGCAGCTTGAAATCTCGAGCGGGGGTTTCCTACAATGAGCAGTTCTTC. It specifies CASSLKSRAGVSYNEQFF.

This clonotype was seen many times. The chain has TRBV2 and TRBJ1-6; maybe TRBD1 (6 bases). CDR1 and CDR2 from the germline V gene are SNHLY and FYNNEI. V shed 6 bases and J shed 8 bases, with 11 bases lying between them. The CDR3 extends over 13 amino acids. In DNA form, the CDR3 reads TGTGCCAGCAGCATGGACAGTTATTCACCCCTCCACTTT. It specifies CASSMDSYSPLHF. The variable domain in full, with the rest retrieved from reference TRBV2 and TRBJ1-6, is EPEVTQTPSHQVTQMGQEVILRCVPISNHLYFYWYRQILGQKVEFLVSFYNNEISEKSEIFDDQFSVERPDGSNFTLKIRSTKLEDSAMYFCASSMDSYSPLHFGNGTRLTVT.

This clonotype has at least ten counts. The chain has TRBV6-5 and TRBJ2-1, with 9 bases matching TRBD2. The CDR3 sequence is 15 residues long. Losses at the gene ends were 3 bases for V and 5 bases for J; bases not matched to a gene: 5. The germline CDR1 and CDR2 sequences are MNHEY and SVGAGI. The chain's CDR3 is CASSYVSGSNNEQFF. CDR3 DNA sequence: TGTGCCAGCAGTTATGTTAGCGGGAGTAACAATGAGCAGTTCTTC.

There are many counts of this clonotype. The gene calls are TRBV3-1 and TRBJ2-7; either TRBD1 or TRBD2 may fit D (5 bases each). Trimming shortened V by 4 bases and J by 5 bases, and 9 bases separated the two germline ends. The CDR3 totals 12 residues. CDR1 LGHDT and CDR2 YNNKEL come from the germline V gene (reference sequence). CDR3 residues: CASSRRGDEQYF. The CDR3 DNA reads TGTGCCAGCAGCCGTCGGGGCGACGAGCAGTACTTC.

This clonotype appeared a few times. The chain joins TRBV24-1 to TRBJ2-5, with TRBD2 matching over 14 bases. The ends lost 4 bases at V and 5 bases at J; junction bases unmatched: 11. This CDR3 region has 18 residues. Germline V lookup: CDR1 KGHDR, CDR2 SFDVKD. The CDR3 loop reads CATSDPGTSGSMMETQYF. CDR3 DNA: TGTGCCACCAGTGACCCCGGGACTAGCGGGAGTATGATGGAGACCCAGTACTTC.